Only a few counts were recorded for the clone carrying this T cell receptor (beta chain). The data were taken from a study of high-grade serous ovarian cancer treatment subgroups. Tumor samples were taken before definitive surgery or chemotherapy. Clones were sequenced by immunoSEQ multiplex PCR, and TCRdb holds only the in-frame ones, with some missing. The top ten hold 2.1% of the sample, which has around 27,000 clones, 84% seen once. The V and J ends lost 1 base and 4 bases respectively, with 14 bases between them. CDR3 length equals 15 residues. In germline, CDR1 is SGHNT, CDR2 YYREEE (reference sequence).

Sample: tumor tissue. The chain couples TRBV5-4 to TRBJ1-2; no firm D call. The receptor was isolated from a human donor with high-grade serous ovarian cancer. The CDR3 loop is CASSLYSFSSYGYTF. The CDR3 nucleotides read TGTGCCAGCAGCTTGTACAGCTTCAGTAGCTATGGCTACACCTTC.